The rows below give T cell receptor beta chains drawn from one sample of a study of OX40 agonist ivuxolimab in advanced cancers. The repertoire was sequenced with immunoSEQ multiplex PCR; TCRdb's copy has only in-frame clones and lacks some. The profile shows roughly 46,000 clones, about 91% of them singletons. The sequencing used CD4+ or CD8+ T cells sorted from blood, collected in a trial of the OX40 agonist ivuxolimab. The origin of the receptors is an adult with an advanced solid tumor such as melanoma, head and neck, liver or kidney cancer. Each CDR3 is given with its conserved first and last residue. D genes are given only for firm matches. Rows give clone size only sometimes, using once, few, many, or a class for an expanded clone.

TRBJ2-1 | TRBV9 | - | - | TGTGCCAGCAGCGTAGGGGGGCAAGAGCAGTTCTTC | CASSVGGQEQFF
TRBJ1-1 | TRBV5-6 | - | - | TGTGCCAGCAGCTACGGGACGGGGAACACTGAAGCTTTCTTT | CASSYGTGNTEAFF
TRBJ2-1 | TRBV5-1 | - | - | TGCGCCAGCAGCCTGGGGGGAACCAATGAGCAGTTCTTC | CASSLGGTNEQFF
TRBJ2-7 | TRBV6-5 | - | - | TGTGCCAGCAGGGGAGTCAGGGACGAGCAGTACTTC | CASRGVRDEQYF
TRBJ2-1 | TRBV4-1 | - | - | TGCGCCAGCAGCCAAGAGAAAAGTAGTTTGGGGGATGAGCAGTTCTTC | CASSQEKSSLGDEQFF
TRBJ2-5 | TRBV7-9 | - | - | TGTGCCAGCAGCCCGTATGGGGGGCTTCAAGAGACCCAGTACTTC | CASSPYGGLQETQYF
TRBJ1-5 | TRBV28 | TRBD1 | once | TGTGCCAGCAGTTTAGTACCGGGACAGGGGTACGATCAGCCCCAGCATTTT | CASSLVPGQGYDQPQHF
TRBJ2-3 | TRBV13 | TRBD2 | - | TGTGCCAGCAGCTTAGGGCCTAGCGGGATGGCAGATACGCAGTATTTT | CASSLGPSGMADTQYF
TRBJ2-7 | TRBV4-1 | - | - | TGCGCCAGCAGCCAAGCAGGGGACCCCTACGAGCAGTACTTC | CASSQAGDPYEQYF
TRBJ2-2 | TRBV2 | - | once | TGTGCCAGCAGTGAAACTAGCTCCCTGACCGGGGAGCTGTTTTTT | CASSETSSLTGELFF
TRBJ2-6 | TRBV2 | - | - | TGTGCCAGCAGGGAACAGGGTTCTGGGGCCAACGTCCTGACTTTC | CASREQGSGANVLTF
TRBJ1-4 | TRBV5-1 | - | - | TGCGCCAGCAGCGGTGAGGGTGAAAAACTGTTTTTT | CASSGEGEKLFF
TRBJ2-7 | TRBV6-5 | - | - | TGTGCCAGCAGTGAAACAGCGTCGGGCTACGAGCAGTACTTC | CASSETASGYEQYF
TRBJ1-1 | TRBV9 | - | - | TGTGCCAGCAGCGCCGACGACTACACTGAAGCTTTCTTT | CASSADDYTEAFF
TRBJ1-3 | TRBV10-3 | - | - | TGTGCCATCAGTGTCCCCACTACAGGTGAAGGAAACACCATATATTTT | CAISVPTTGEGNTIYF
TRBJ2-1 | TRBV4-3 | - | few | TGCGCCAGCAGCCAAGTTCCGGGGATCGATGAGCAGTTCTTC | CASSQVPGIDEQFF
TRBJ2-7 | TRBV6-5 | - | - | TGTGCCAGCAGTTCCGGACCTTCCTACGAGCAGTACTTC | CASSSGPSYEQYF
TRBJ1-1 | TRBV6-6 | - | - | TGTGCCAGCAGTGGAGACAGGAACACTGAAGCTTTCTTT | CASSGDRNTEAFF
TRBJ2-5 | TRBV7-2 | - | - | TGTGCCAGCAGCTCCCTCCCCCCCTACGAGACCCAGTACTTC | CASSSLPPYETQYF
TRBJ1-2 | TRBV19 | - | - | TGTGCCAGTAGCTCCATGGGGGACTATGGCTACACCTTC | CASSSMGDYGYTF
TRBJ2-7 | TRBV4-1 | TRBD2 | - | TGCGCCAGCAGCTTAGAGAGATTAGCGGGAGAGCAGTACTTC | CASSLERLAGEQYF
TRBJ1-1 | TRBV19 | - | - | TGTGCCAGTAGTTCGGACGCTATCCGAGCTTTCTTT | CASSSDAIRAFF
TRBJ1-5 | TRBV4-1 | - | - | TGCGCCAGCAGCCAAGAACGTTTGAATCAGCCCCAGCATTTT | CASSQERLNQPQHF
TRBJ2-5 | TRBV7-9 | - | - | TGTGCAGGCGGCTCGGCGAACAGCCGGTGGGAGACCCAGTACTTC | CAGGSANSRWETQYF
TRBJ2-5 | TRBV19 | TRBD1 | - | TGTGCCAGTAGTCCGTCCCCGGACAGGGGGAAAGAGACCCAGTACTTC | CASSPSPDRGKETQYF
TRBJ1-4 | TRBV2 | - | - | TGTGCCGGCTCGGATCGGGGAGAAGTCGAAAAACTGTTTTTT | CAGSDRGEVEKLFF
TRBJ1-1 | TRBV7-6 | - | - | TGTGCCAGCAGCCCACTCGGTTCTGAAGCTTTCTTT | CASSPLGSEAFF
TRBJ2-7 | TRBV7-9 | - | - | TGTGCCAGCCTTTTAGGAGCTAGCGGAGGGGGGGACGAGCAGTACTTC | CASLLGASGGGDEQYF
TRBJ1-5 | TRBV28 | - | - | TGTGCCAGCAGTTTTAGGGCGAGCAATCAGCCCCAGCATTTT | CASSFRASNQPQHF
TRBJ2-3 | TRBV7-8 | TRBD2 | - | TGTGCCAGCAGCTTAGCGCGGGGGGGCCGTCTTACGCAGTATTTT | CASSLARGGRLTQYF
TRBJ1-5 | TRBV5-1 | - | - | TGCGCCAGCAGCTTAGGCGTTCGTCAGCCCCAGCATTTT | CASSLGVRQPQHF
TRBJ2-7 | TRBV11-2 | - | - | TGTGCCAGCAGCTTCGGGGTTTCCTACGAGCAGTACTTC | CASSFGVSYEQYF
TRBJ1-1 | TRBV13 | - | - | TGTGCCAGCAGCTGGGGGGTGGAGGGGAAGAACACTGAAGCTTTCTTT | CASSWGVEGKNTEAFF
TRBJ1-1 | TRBV4-1 | - | - | TGCGCCAGCAGCCAGGGGGGCACAGGGAACACTGAAGCTTTCTTT | CASSQGGTGNTEAFF
TRBJ1-3 | TRBV6-5 | - | - | TGTGCCAGCAGTCCTTTTAACCACAGGGACACCATATATTTT | CASSPFNHRDTIYF
TRBJ1-2 | TRBV9 | - | - | TGTGCCAGCAGCGTAGTTCCGGGGGGCCTATATGGCTACACCTTC | CASSVVPGGLYGYTF
TRBJ2-7 | TRBV7-9 | - | medium-sized | TGTGCCAGCAGCTCGCAAACCTCCTACGAGCAGTACTTC | CASSSQTSYEQYF
TRBJ2-2 | TRBV27 | TRBD2 | - | TGTGCCAGCAGTCTACACGGACTAGCGGGAGATTCGGCCGGGGAGCTGTTTTTT | CASSLHGLAGDSAGELFF
TRBJ2-3 | TRBV5-1 | - | - | TGCGCCAGCAGCTTGGGCAGGGGACCAGATACGCAGTATTTT | CASSLGRGPDTQYF
TRBJ2-5 | TRBV27 | TRBD1 | - | TGTGCCAGCAGTATGGGACAGGGGGCGGGAGAGACCCAGTACTTC | CASSMGQGAGETQYF
TRBJ2-7 | TRBV30 | - | - | TGTGCCTGGTCGACAGCTCTAGGGGAGCAGTACTTC | CAWSTALGEQYF
TRBJ2-7 | TRBV5-5 | - | - | TGTGCCAGCAGCTTCGGTGCAGGGCCTGCTTTGCAGTACTTC | CASSFGAGPALQYF
TRBJ2-7 | TRBV7-2 | - | - | TGTGCCAGCAGCTTATCAGGGTACGAGCAGTACTTC | CASSLSGYEQYF
TRBJ1-1 | TRBV6-6 | TRBD1 | - | TGTGCCAGCAGTCAGGGACAGGGGGCCATCACTGAAGCTTTCTTT | CASSQGQGAITEAFF
TRBJ1-2 | TRBV5-6 | TRBD1 | - | TGTGCCAGCAGCACTGGACAGGGGTGGTATGGCTACACCTTC | CASSTGQGWYGYTF
TRBJ2-5 | TRBV4-1 | TRBD1 | - | TGCGCCAGCAGCCAAGATAGGGGACAGGATCAAGAGACCCAGTACTTC | CASSQDRGQDQETQYF
TRBJ2-5 | TRBV19 | TRBD2 | few | TGTGCCAGTAGTATCGAACTAGCGGGAGCGTTGGAGACCCAGTACTTC | CASSIELAGALETQYF
TRBJ2-7 | TRBV5-4 | - | - | TGTGCCAGCAGCTTGGTCCCCAGGGATAACGAGCAGTACTTC | CASSLVPRDNEQYF
TRBJ1-6 | TRBV9 | - | - | TGTGCCAGCAGCCCGGGGGTCGGACATGCCCTCCACTTT | CASSPGVGHALHF